Given below is one TCR beta chain in context. The CDR3 totals 14 residues. Trimming took off 6 bases at V and 6 bases at J, with 15 bases between the two ends. CDR1 and CDR2 from the germline V gene are LNHDA and SQIVND (reference sequence). The sample is drawn from a study of blood T cell repertoires in COVID-19. Study in general: Material from acute and convalescent COVID-19 was sourced from the United States, Italy and Spain. Sources were T cells, B-cell-depleted T cells, or PBMCs; the material itself was cDNA or gDNA.

Original processing methods: Amplifying reference gene primers gave estimates of nucleated cell counts. Sequencing was performed with immunoSEQ multiplex PCR; in TCRdb, only in-frame clones are kept and a portion is missing. V and J calls and clone size are copied from that table; D and trimming were computed from the DNA. The profile shows around 160,000 clones, 70% to 90% of them singletons. The rearrangement links TRBV19 to TRBJ1-5; D remains unclear. Sequenced input: peripheral blood. This clonotype was obtained from a man in his late teens or twenties with acute or convalescent COVID-19. In nucleotides, the CDR3 is TGTGCCAGTAGCCGAGGAGGGAACAGTCAGCCCCAGCATTTT. It yields the protein CASSRGGNSQPQHF.